The text below deals with one T cell receptor beta chain. Profiled with immunoSEQ multiplex PCR; TCRdb holds only in-frame clones, not every one. This repertoire shows tens of thousands of clones, over 70% found once; its top ten account for approximately 4.6%. The CDR3 is 15 residues long. The ends were cut back, 0 bases at V and 1 base at J, with 11 bases in the middle. Germline V gene sequence: CDR1 SGHRS, CDR2 YFSETQ. The sample comes from a study of OX40 agonist ivuxolimab in advanced cancers. The sequence derives from an adult with an advanced solid tumor such as melanoma, head and neck, liver or kidney cancer. The input for sequencing was CD4+ or CD8+ T cells sorted from blood, taken in a trial of the OX40 agonist ivuxolimab. The chain recombines TRBV5-1 with TRBJ2-7, with D possibly being TRBD1 (6 bases). CDR3 sequence reads: CASSLETGLSYEQYF. CDR3 in DNA: TGCGCCAGCAGCTTGGAGACAGGCCTTTCCTACGAGCAGTACTTC. The full variable domain, its missing parts supplied by reference TRBV5-1 and TRBJ2-7, is KAGVTQTPRYLIKTRGQQVTLSCSPISGHRSVSWYQQTPGQGLQFLFEYFSETQRNKGNFPGRFSGRQFSNSRSEMNVSTLELGDSALYLCASSLETGLSYEQYFGPGTRLTVT.